This TCR beta chain was documented in a study of blood T cell repertoires in COVID-19. In the study overall: Samples of COVID-19 (acute and convalescent) were obtained from the United States, Italy and Spain. Nucleic acid was either cDNA or gDNA, and it came from T cells, B-cell-depleted T cells, or PBMCs.

Per the original methods: Estimation of nucleated cell counts was performed using reference gene primer amplification. Sequencing used immunoSEQ multiplex PCR; TCRdb keeps in-frame clones, though not all of them. Clone size and the V and J calls come from that table; the DNA yielded D and trimming. The table shows over 200,000 clones, with around 80% occurring only once. Input material: peripheral blood. The TCR sequence derives from a woman of 80 years or more with active or convalescent COVID-19.

The CDR3 DNA reads as TGTGCCAGCTCACCCCCAGGGGTCGAGCAGTACTTC. Protein sequence: CASSPPGVEQYF. The V call is TRBV18, the J call TRBJ2-7; tentative D call: TRBD1 (6 bases). This CDR3 spans 12 amino acids. Trimming left V 3 bases short and J 6 bases short, with 9 bases between. The germline V gene has CDR1 KGHSH and CDR2 LQKENI.